This paragraph covers one T cell receptor (beta chain) sequence. This clonotype was detected only a few times. Its antigen is not yet known. The input lacks base qualities; no much larger clone sits a single base away. These data originate in a study of T cells after yellow fever vaccination (dated by TCRdb to between 2017 and 2020). In terms of the full investigation: Libraries from fractions with low cell numbers were prepared with the SMART-Seq v4 Ultra Low Input RNA kit. To track T-cell clones before and after primary and booster YFV17D yellow fever vaccination, bulk TCR alpha and beta repertoires were sequenced longitudinally. The cohort comprised two healthy male donors, one aged 18 to 30 and one aged 30 to 40 years. Bulk PBMC replicates and cell subsets were isolated from blood drawn at multiple timepoints before and after both primary and secondary immunization.

TCR cDNA was synthesized by 5'RACE template switching, through which a universal primer site and unique molecular identifiers were introduced. Priming of cDNA synthesis was performed from both the TCR alpha and TCR beta constant segments. Libraries were amplified in two PCR steps, with sample barcodes and sequencing adapters added in the second step. Sequencing of the libraries was done on either Illumina HiSeq 2500 (2x100 bp) or NovaSeq (2x150 bp). The original methods were these. MIGEC was used to demultiplex reads and collapse the reads into UMI consensus sequences, and MiXCR was used for V(D)J alignment. Vaccine-responding clonotypes were identified with edgeR using replicate PBMC samples, with FDR below 0.01 and a log2 fold change above 5 up to day 15 being required. Each bulk clonotype was labeled CD4 or CD8 based on which sequenced repertoire, CD4 or CD8, contained the clonotype at higher abundance. The public reads were quality trimmed at Q25 with fastp and then assembled into clones with MiXCR by TCRdb, keeping productive beta chains. Records with the same CDR3 protein are collapsed into one entry carrying the most frequent genes and DNA. For this entry, the V and J calls and clone size follow TCRdb and not the study's own pipeline. The sample records approximately 550,000 distinct CDR3 sequences, roughly 19% of which are singletons. Roughly 13% of the sample belongs to the ten largest clones.

The treatment or condition label here, explained by the study, means: live attenuated yellow fever vaccine strain. At every blood-draw timepoint, two biological replicates of bulk PBMCs were collected. PBMCs were isolated from peripheral blood using a standard Ficoll-Paque protocol. TriZol was used to extract RNA from bulk PBMCs, from CD4 and CD8 fractions, and from dextramer-positive and dextramer-negative fractions. On the study overall, not on this receptor specifically: Because abundant contaminating clonotypes from the bulk population could be contained in FACS-sorted repertoires, computational filtering was required. After the booster, most clones that had expanded after primary vaccination were detected again (over 95% of CD4 and 88% of CD8), suggesting broad maintenance of memory. The study included only a couple of donors, which limits how far the findings can be generalized. A small share of clonotypes was detected in both CD4 and CD8 compartments, with the overlap likely arising from convergent recombination. Compared with the primary T-cell response, the secondary T-cell response was faster but weaker, reaching its peak on day 5 rather than on day 15.

For CDR1 and CDR2, the germline V gene (reference sequence) lists DFQATT and SNEGSKA. V is shortened by 5 bases, J by 0 bases, and the region joining them spans 11 bases. From its cysteine to its phenylalanine, the CDR3 spans 14 amino acids. Just CDR3 DNA is preserved here, 42 bases in frame from base 1. The V and J segments used are TRBV20-1 and TRBJ2-1, with the D gene uncertain. This sequence originates from a man in his thirties or forties who received the YFV17D yellow fever vaccine. Sample: PBMCs, taken 15 days after the yellow fever booster vaccination. The CDR3 protein is CSAEYRSSYNEQFF. The DNA sequence is as follows: TGCAGTGCTGAGTATAGGAGCTCCTACAATGAGCAGTTCTTC.